A selection of T cell receptor beta chains follows, all from one sample in a study of cytomegalovirus exposure and HLA in healthy donors. The data were produced by immunoSEQ multiplex PCR, yet TCRdb's version contains in-frame clones alone and is incomplete. The sample has over 250,000 clones, approximately 70% seen once. What was sequenced was PBMCs. The receptors derive from a female donor in good health and CMV-seronegative. Both conserved end residues are part of each CDR3. D genes are given only for firm matches. Not all rows give a size; the values are once, few, many and, for expanded clones, a class.

cdr3_aa cdr3_nt j_call v_call d_call clone_size
CASSEDRHQPQHF TGTGCCAGCAGTGAGGACAGGCATCAGCCCCAGCATTTT TRBJ1-5 TRBV2 TRBD1 .
CASSERYEQYF TGTGCCAGCAGTGAACGGTACGAGCAGTACTTC TRBJ2-7 TRBV6-1 . .
CASSRQVTYEQYF TGTGCCAGCTCAAGACAGGTAACCTACGAGCAGTACTTC TRBJ2-7 TRBV18 . few
CASSLVIEYEQYF TGTGCCAGCAGCTTAGTTATCGAGTACGAGCAGTACTTC TRBJ2-7 TRBV7-2 . few
CASSMHKFAEQETQYF TGTGCCAGTAGTATGCACAAGTTTGCAGAACAAGAGACCCAGTACTTC TRBJ2-5 TRBV19 . .
CASTTLDSTDTQYF TGTGCCAGCACTACCTTAGACTCCACAGATACGCAGTATTTT TRBJ2-3 TRBV28 . .
CASSLGRGLAGGYNEQFF TGTGCCAGCAGCTTAGGAAGAGGGTTAGCGGGAGGATACAATGAGCAGTTCTTC TRBJ2-1 TRBV7-9 TRBD2 .
CASSEISTSAGGSTGELFF TGTGCCAGCAGTGAAATATCTACGTCGGCAGGAGGAAGTACCGGGGAGCTGTTTTTT TRBJ2-2 TRBV6-1 . .
CASSQDPGYEQYF TGTGCCAGCAGCCAAGATCCGGGCTACGAGCAGTACTTC TRBJ2-7 TRBV14 . .
CASSFIRDGYEQYF TGCGCCAGCAGCTTTATTCGAGATGGCTACGAGCAGTACTTC TRBJ2-7 TRBV5-1 . .
CASSATGLYEQYF TGTGCCAGCAGTGCTACAGGCCTCTACGAGCAGTACTTC TRBJ2-7 TRBV6-1 . once
CAWGGGGGTGHYEQYF TGTGCCTGGGGTGGGGGCGGGGGAACAGGTCACTACGAGCAGTACTTC TRBJ2-7 TRBV30 . .
CASSDGQGANEQYF TGTGCCAGCAGTGATGGACAGGGGGCGAACGAGCAGTACTTC TRBJ2-7 TRBV6-1 TRBD1 .
CASSTGDRALRTDTQYF TGCGCCAGCAGCACGGGGGACAGGGCCCTCCGGACAGATACGCAGTATTTT TRBJ2-3 TRBV5-1 TRBD1 .
CASKLPSGRFSYEQYF TGTGCCAGCAAGCTACCTAGCGGGAGGTTTAGCTACGAGCAGTACTTC TRBJ2-7 TRBV27 TRBD2 once
CASSPGVPYNEQFF TGTGCCAGCAGTCCGGGAGTACCCTACAATGAGCAGTTCTTC TRBJ2-1 TRBV28 . .
CASSPPWGSNYGYTF TGTGCCAGCAGCCCCCCATGGGGCTCTAACTATGGCTACACCTTC TRBJ1-2 TRBV9 . .
CASRYTGGGNTEAFF TGTGCCAGCAGATATACAGGGGGCGGAAATACTGAAGCTTTCTTT TRBJ1-1 TRBV28 TRBD1 .
CASNWGVLNTEAFF TGTGCCAGCAATTGGGGGGTGTTAAACACTGAAGCTTTCTTT TRBJ1-1 TRBV6-6 . few
CSVGGLETQYF TGCAGCGTTGGAGGTTTAGAGACCCAGTACTTC TRBJ2-5 TRBV29-1 . few
CASSLGQGANGYTF TGCGCCAGCAGCTTGGGCCAGGGGGCTAATGGCTACACCTTC TRBJ1-2 TRBV5-1 TRBD1 .
CATSLELNQPQHF TGTGCCACCAGCCTTGAGCTAAATCAGCCCCAGCATTTT TRBJ1-5 TRBV15 . few